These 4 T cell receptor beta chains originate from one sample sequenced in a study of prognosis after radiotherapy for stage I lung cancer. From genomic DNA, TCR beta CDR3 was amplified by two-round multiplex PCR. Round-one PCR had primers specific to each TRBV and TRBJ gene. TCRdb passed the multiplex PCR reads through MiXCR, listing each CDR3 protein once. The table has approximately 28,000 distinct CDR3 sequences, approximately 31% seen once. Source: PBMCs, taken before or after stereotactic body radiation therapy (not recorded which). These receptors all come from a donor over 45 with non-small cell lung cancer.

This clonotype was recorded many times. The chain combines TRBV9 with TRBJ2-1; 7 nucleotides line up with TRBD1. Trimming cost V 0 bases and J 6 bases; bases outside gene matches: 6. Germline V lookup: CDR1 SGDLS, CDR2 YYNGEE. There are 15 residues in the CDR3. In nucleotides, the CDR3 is TGTGCCAGCAGCGTAGGACAGGGACCAGGCAATGAGCAGTTCTTC. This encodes CASSVGQGPGNEQFF.

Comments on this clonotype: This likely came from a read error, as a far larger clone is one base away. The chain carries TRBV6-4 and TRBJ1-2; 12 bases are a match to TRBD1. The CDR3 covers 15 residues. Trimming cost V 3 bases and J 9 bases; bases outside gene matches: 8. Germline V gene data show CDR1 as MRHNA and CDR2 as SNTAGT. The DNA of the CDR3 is TGTGCCAGCAGTGAAGCAGGGACAGGGGGCGAGTGCTACACCTTC. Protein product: CASSEAGTGGECYTF.

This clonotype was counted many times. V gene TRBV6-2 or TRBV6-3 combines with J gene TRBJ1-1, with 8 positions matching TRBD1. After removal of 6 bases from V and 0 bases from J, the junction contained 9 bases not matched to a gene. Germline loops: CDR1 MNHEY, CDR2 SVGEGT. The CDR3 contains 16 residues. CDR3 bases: TGTGCCAGCAGGGGGGGGACAGGCCTTATGAACACTGAAGCTTTCTTT. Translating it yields CASRGGTGLMNTEAFF.

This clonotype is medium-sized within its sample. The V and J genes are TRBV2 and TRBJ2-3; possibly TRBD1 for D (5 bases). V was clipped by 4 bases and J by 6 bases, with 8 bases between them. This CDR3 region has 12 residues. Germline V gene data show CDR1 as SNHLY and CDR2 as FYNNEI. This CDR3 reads CASSGQTDTQYF. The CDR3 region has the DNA TGTGCCAGCAGTGGACAGACGGATACGCAGTATTTT.